These 18 T cell receptor beta chains share one sample of origin, sequenced in a study of OX40 agonist ivuxolimab in advanced cancers. Measured with immunoSEQ multiplex PCR; TCRdb has only the in-frame clones, and not every one. In the table there are 20,000 to 30,000 clones, approximately 86% of which are singletons. The sample here was CD4+ or CD8+ T cells sorted from blood, taken in a trial of the OX40 agonist ivuxolimab. The receptor source for this set is an adult with an advanced solid tumor such as melanoma, head and neck, liver or kidney cancer.

The chain recombines TRBV28 with TRBJ1-5; D not resolved. V was clipped by 6 bases and J by 4 bases, with 16 bases between them. The CDR3 spans 15 residues. Germline V gene data show CDR1 as MDHEN and CDR2 as SYDVKM. In DNA, the CDR3 is TGTGCCAGCAGCCAAGTGGACGGGAATAATCAGCCCCAGCATTTT. This gives the protein CASSQVDGNNQPQHF.

The V call is TRBV4-1, the J call TRBJ2-7; D gene ambiguous. Germline CDR1 is MGHRA and CDR2 is YSYEKL. V was trimmed by 4 bases and J by 5 bases, leaving 12 bases between them. CDR3 length: 13 amino acids. DNA for the CDR3: TGCGCCAGCAGCCCCCAGTCAGCCCACGAGCAGTACTTC. As protein: CASSPQSAHEQYF.

CDR3 nucleotides: TGTGCCAGCAGCCTTAGCGGGAGAGAGAATGAGCAGTTCTTC. It yields the protein CASSLSGRENEQFF. The chain is built from TRBV7-7 and TRBJ2-1, with 9 bases aligning to TRBD2. The CDR3 spans 14 residues. CDR1 is SSHAT and CDR2 is FNYEAQ in the germline V gene (reference sequence). Losses at the gene ends were 5 bases for V and 7 bases for J; bases not matched to a gene: 6.

In this sample, this clone turned up a few times. The chain combines TRBV19 with TRBJ1-2, with no clear D. The length of the CDR3 is 14 residues. Between the trimmed V and J ends, which lost 0 bases and 5 bases, there was a span of 10 bases. The V gene's germline CDR1 is LNHDA and CDR2 SQIVND (reference sequence). The CDR3 DNA reads as TGTGCCAGTAGTATAGACGCGGGAGGGTATGGCTACACCTTC. Protein: CASSIDAGGYGYTF. The full variable domain, its missing parts supplied by reference TRBV19 and TRBJ1-2, is DGGITQSPKYLFRKEGQNVTLSCEQNLNHDAMYWYRQDPGQGLRLIYYSQIVNDFQKGDIAEGYSVSREKKESFPLTVTSAQKNPTAFYLCASSIDAGGYGYTFGSGTRLTVV.

The chain uses TRBV11-2 and TRBJ2-7, with 9 bases matching TRBD1. The V gene's germline CDR1 is SGHAT and CDR2 FQNNGV. V shed 4 bases and J 4 bases; nucleotides not matched to a gene: 8. The length of the CDR3 is 15 residues. CDR3 sequence (DNA): TGTGCCAGCAGCTCCTGGACAGGGGCCGTATACGAGCAGTACTTC. It yields the protein CASSSWTGAVYEQYF.

This clone has only a few counts. The chain carries TRBV27 and TRBJ2-7; 9 nucleotides align to TRBD2. V trimming: 4 bases; J trimming: 7 bases; junction bases outside the gene matches: 11. The CDR3 is made up of 15 amino acids. Germline V CDR1 and CDR2: MNHEY, SMNVEV (reference sequence). DNA of the CDR3: TGTGCCAGCAGTTCTAGCGCGGGAGGGCCGGGGGAGCAGTACTTC. It yields the protein CASSSSAGGPGEQYF.

The gene calls are TRBV27 and TRBJ2-7; maybe TRBD1 (6 bases). There are 14 residues in the CDR3. V dropped 5 bases and J dropped 0 bases, with 11 bases sitting between them. Germline V lookup: CDR1 MNHEY, CDR2 SMNVEV (reference sequence). CDR3 in amino acids: CASSLRGHSYEQYF. The DNA of the CDR3 is TGTGCCAGCAGTCTCAGGGGTCACTCCTACGAGCAGTACTTC.

The V and J genes are TRBV11-2 and TRBJ2-2, with 12 bases that match TRBD2. CDR1 and CDR2 (germline): SGHAT, FQNNGV. V gave up 1 base and J gave up 4 bases; unmatched junction bases: 4. CDR3 length: 17 amino acids. As DNA, the CDR3 is TGTGCCAGCAGCTTAGTCCTAGCGGGGGGGCTCACCGGGGAGCTGTTTTTT. Its protein product is CASSLVLAGGLTGELFF.

The chain uses TRBV19 and TRBJ1-1; 7 bases are a match to TRBD1. Trimming cost V 5 bases and J 4 bases; bases outside gene matches: 4. The CDR3 is 13 amino acids. Germline CDR1 and CDR2: LNHDA and SQIVND (reference sequence). The CDR3 nucleotides read TGTGCCAGTAGTGACAGGGTGGGCACTGAAGCTTTCTTT. Translated, it gives CASSDRVGTEAFF.

As regards this clone: The CDR3 carries no conserved terminal phenylalanine or tryptophan, so it likely arises from a read error. The J gene is TRBJ1-2, the V gene TRBV19; the D gene is possibly TRBD1 (6 bases). Trimming removed 10 bases at V and 4 bases at J, with 16 bases between. Germline V gives CDR1 LNHDA, CDR2 SQIVND (reference sequence). The CDR3 is 13 residues long. CDR3 DNA: TGTGCCATTTCGGAGGTGGGGGCCTATGGCTACACCCTC. Protein product: CAISEVGAYGYTL.

This clone was seen many times. Other DNA sequences within the sample encode an identical CDR3. The chain recombines TRBV19 with TRBJ1-5; the D gene is possibly TRBD1 (6 bases). The V gene's germline CDR1 is LNHDA and CDR2 SQIVND (reference sequence). CDR3 size: 13 residues. The V end was cut by 5 bases, the J end by 2 bases, with 7 bases between. The CDR3, as DNA: TGTGCCAGTAGTGCAGGGGGCAATCAGCCCCAGCATTTT. Amino acid sequence: CASSAGGNQPQHF.

The V call is TRBV18, the J call TRBJ2-1, with TRBD2 matching 9 bases. This CDR3 is built from 14 residues. V shed 6 bases, J shed 5 bases, and the junction held 5 bases outside the gene matches. CDR1 is KGHSH, CDR2 LQKENI, per germline. The CDR3 DNA sequence: TGTGCCAGCTCCCAAAGCGGGGGGAACAATGAGCAGTTCTTC. It codes for CASSQSGGNNEQFF.

The gene calls are TRBV19 and TRBJ2-1, with a possible D match to TRBD1 (6 bases). The V end was cut by 1 base, the J end by 7 bases, with 17 bases between. CDR1 is LNHDA, CDR2 SQIVND, per germline (reference sequence). This CDR3 is built from 16 residues. The CDR3 spells CASSIGDIGFGNEQFF. The CDR3 DNA follows: TGTGCCAGTAGTATAGGGGACATAGGCTTCGGTAATGAGCAGTTCTTC.

V usage is TRBV27 and J usage is TRBJ2-2; D is ambiguous. The V and J ends lost 1 base and 5 bases respectively, with 17 bases between them. The CDR3 length is 17 residues. CDR1 is MNHEY, CDR2 SMNVEV, per germline (reference sequence). CDR3 in DNA: TGTGCCAGCAGTTTATTTTCGTCGGCAGACCTAACCGGGGAGCTGTTTTTT. The encoded protein is CASSLFSSADLTGELFF.

The V gene is TRBV30, the J gene TRBJ2-7; 9 positions agree with TRBD1. Trimming removed 8 bases from V and 7 bases from J; junction bases left unmatched: 15. CDR1 and CDR2 (germline): GTSNPN, SVGIG (reference sequence). This CDR3 has 14 residues. The CDR3 DNA follows: TGTGCCGGATCCGGGACAGGGATTTTGGGGGAGCAGTACTTC. Its protein product is CAGSGTGILGEQYF.

This chain joins TRBV29-1 and TRBJ2-5; D is possibly TRBD2 (6 bases). Judging by the DNA end, TRBJ2-7 fits better; the J call may be wrong. CDR1 and CDR2 from the germline V gene are SQVTM and ANQGSEA. The CDR3 length is 13 residues. Here the CDR3 DNA reads TGCAGCGTTGATAACGGGGGAACCTACGAGCAGTACTTC. Translated, it gives CSVDNGGTYEQYF.

The gene calls are TRBV5-1 and TRBJ2-7; 8 bases line up with TRBD1. The CDR3 runs 16 residues. Trimming cost V 3 bases and J 6 bases; bases outside gene matches: 14. Germline CDR1 and CDR2: SGHRS and YFSETQ. CDR3 bases: TGCGCCAGCAGCTCAATATACTCCCAGGGGGCTGGCGAGCAGTACTTC. It specifies CASSSIYSQGAGEQYF.

This chain connects TRBV27 to TRBJ2-3; TRBD2 might be the D (6 bases). Deletions cut 6 bases from V and 2 bases from J, with 15 bases between. CDR3 length equals 15 residues. Per germline, CDR1 MNHEY and CDR2 SMNVEV (reference sequence). The CDR3 DNA sequence: TGTGCCAGCAGGGGGCAGGCGGGACCCACAGATACGCAGTATTTT. Translating it yields CASRGQAGPTDTQYF.